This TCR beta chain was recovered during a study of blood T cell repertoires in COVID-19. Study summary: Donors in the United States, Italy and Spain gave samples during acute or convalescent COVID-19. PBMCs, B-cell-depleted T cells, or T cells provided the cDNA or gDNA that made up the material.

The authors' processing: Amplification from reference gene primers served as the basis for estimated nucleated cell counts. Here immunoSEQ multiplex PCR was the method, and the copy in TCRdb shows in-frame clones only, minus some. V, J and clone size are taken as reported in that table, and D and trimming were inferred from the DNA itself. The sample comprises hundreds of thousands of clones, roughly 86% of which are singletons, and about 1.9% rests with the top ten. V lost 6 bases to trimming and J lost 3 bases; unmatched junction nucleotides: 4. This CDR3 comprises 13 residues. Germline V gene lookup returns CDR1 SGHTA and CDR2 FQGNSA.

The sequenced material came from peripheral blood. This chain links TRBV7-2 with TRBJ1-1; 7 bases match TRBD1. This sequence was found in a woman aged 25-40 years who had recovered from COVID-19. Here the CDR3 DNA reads TGTGCCAGCAGGGAGACAGGGCACACTGAAGCTTTCTTT. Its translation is CASRETGHTEAFF.